The source of this TCR beta chain is a study of blood T cell repertoires in COVID-19. Study-level information: Specimens from acute and convalescent COVID-19 originated in the United States, Italy and Spain. T cells, B-cell-depleted T cells, or PBMCs provided the cDNA or gDNA that served as material.

TCRdb's copy holds only in-frame clones and misses some; the assay was immunoSEQ multiplex PCR. The sample yields 200,000 to 250,000 clones, 88% seen once. J gave up 1 base and V 5 bases, and 10 bases lay outside the gene matches. The CDR3 contains 16 residues. Germline-derived CDR1 and CDR2 are SGHDT and YYEEEE. Each exposed participant met a COVID-19 case in the 2 weeks preceding study entry. The sample taken for sequencing was PBMCs or T cells enriched from blood (not recorded which). The origin of this receptor is a woman aged 25 to 39 who had been exposed to COVID-19. The chain has TRBV5-6 and TRBJ1-1; 8 bases map to TRBD1. The chain's CDR3 is CASRLTGDEGNTEAFF. The CDR3 nucleotides read TGTGCCAGCAGGTTGACAGGGGACGAGGGGAACACTGAAGCTTTCTTT. Full variable domain (missing parts from reference TRBV5-6 and TRBJ1-1): DAGVTQSPTHLIKTRGQQVTLRCSPKSGHDTVSWYQQALGQGPQFIFQYYEEEERQRGNFPDRFSGHQFPNYSSELNVNALLLGDSALYLCASRLTGDEGNTEAFFGQGTRLTVV.